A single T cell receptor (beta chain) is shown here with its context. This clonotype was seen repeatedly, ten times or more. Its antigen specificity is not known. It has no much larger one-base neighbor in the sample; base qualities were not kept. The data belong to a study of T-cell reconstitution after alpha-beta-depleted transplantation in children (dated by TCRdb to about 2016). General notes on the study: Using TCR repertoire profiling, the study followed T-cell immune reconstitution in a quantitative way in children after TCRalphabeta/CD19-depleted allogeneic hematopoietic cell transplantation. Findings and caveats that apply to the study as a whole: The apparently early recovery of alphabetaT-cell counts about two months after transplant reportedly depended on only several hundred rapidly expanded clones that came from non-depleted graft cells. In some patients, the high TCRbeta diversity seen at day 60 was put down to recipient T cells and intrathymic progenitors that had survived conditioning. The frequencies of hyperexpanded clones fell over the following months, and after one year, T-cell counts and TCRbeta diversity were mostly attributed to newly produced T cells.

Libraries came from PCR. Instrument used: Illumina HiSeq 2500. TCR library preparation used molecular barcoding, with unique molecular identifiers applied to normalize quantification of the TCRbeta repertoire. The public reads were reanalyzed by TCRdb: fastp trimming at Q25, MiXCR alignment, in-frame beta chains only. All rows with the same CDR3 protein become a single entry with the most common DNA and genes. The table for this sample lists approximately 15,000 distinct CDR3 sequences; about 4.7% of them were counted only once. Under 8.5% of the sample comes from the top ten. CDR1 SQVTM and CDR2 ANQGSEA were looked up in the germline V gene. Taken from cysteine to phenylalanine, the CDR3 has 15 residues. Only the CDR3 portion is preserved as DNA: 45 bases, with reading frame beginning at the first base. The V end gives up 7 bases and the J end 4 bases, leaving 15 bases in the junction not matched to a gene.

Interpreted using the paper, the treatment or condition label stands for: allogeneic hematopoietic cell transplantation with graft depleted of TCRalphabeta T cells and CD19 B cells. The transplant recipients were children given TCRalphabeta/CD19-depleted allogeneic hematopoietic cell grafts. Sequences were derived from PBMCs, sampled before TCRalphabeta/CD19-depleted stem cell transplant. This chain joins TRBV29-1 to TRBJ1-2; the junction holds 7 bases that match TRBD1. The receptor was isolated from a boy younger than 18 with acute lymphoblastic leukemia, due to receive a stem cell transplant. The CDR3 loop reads CSALESRGLFYGYTF. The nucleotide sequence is TGCAGCGCTCTGGAAAGCAGGGGGTTATTCTATGGCTACACCTTC.